A single sample is the source of the 8 T cell receptor beta chains below, sequenced in a study of CD8+ T cells in alopecia areata. cDNA reverse transcribed from extracted RNA served as the sequencing template. Assay: immunoSEQ multiplex PCR; the TCRdb copy retains only in-frame clones and omits some. The sample contains roughly 130,000 clones, approximately 53% of which appear only once. This specimen was CD4+ T cells sorted from blood, taken at week 0. Receptor source: a human donor with alopecia areata.

V usage is TRBV28 and J usage is TRBJ2-1; 10 bases fit TRBD2. The germline CDR1 and CDR2 sequences are MDHEN and SYDVKM. The CDR3 length is 15 residues. J was trimmed by 8 bases and V by 2 bases; bases with no gene match: 6. DNA for the CDR3: TGTGCCAGCAGTTTAGAGGCTGGACTAGCGGATGAGCAGTTCTTC. Translating it yields CASSLEAGLADEQFF. The full variable domain, with the rest looked up from reference TRBV28 and TRBJ2-1, is DVKVTQSSRYLVKRTGEKVFLECVQDMDHENMFWYRQDPGLGLRLIYFSYDVKMKEKGDIPEGYSVSREKKERFSLILESASTNQTSMYLCASSLEAGLADEQFFGPGTRLTVL.

The rearrangement joins TRBV7-2 to TRBJ2-5, with D perhaps assigned TRBD1 or TRBD2 (5 bases each). Germline CDR1 SGHTA, CDR2 FQGNSA. V lost 5 bases, J lost 4 bases, and 17 bases lay in between. This CDR3 region has 15 residues. CDR3 sequence: CASSANRDAGETQYF. The CDR3 region has the DNA TGTGCCAGCAGCGCAAACCGGGACGCGGGAGAGACCCAGTACTTC.

The rearrangement links TRBV7-2 to TRBJ2-3; TRBD2 agrees at 9 bases. CDR3 length: 17 residues. CDR1 and CDR2 from the germline V gene are SGHTA and FQGNSA. V trimming: 1 base; J trimming: 0 bases; junction bases outside the gene matches: 5. The CDR3 reads CASSLGLAGSSTDTQYF. The CDR3 DNA is TGTGCCAGCAGCTTAGGGCTAGCGGGAAGTAGCACAGATACGCAGTATTTT. Complete variable domain (other parts from reference TRBV7-2 and TRBJ2-3): GAGVSQSPSNKVTEKGKDVELRCDPISGHTALYWYRQSLGQGLEFLIYFQGNSAPDKSGLPSDRFSAERTGGSVSTLTIQRTQQEDSAVYLCASSLGLAGSSTDTQYFGPGTRLTVL.

This clone was picked up a small number of times. V is TRBV23-1 and J is TRBJ1-2, with D possibly being TRBD1 (5 bases). TRBV23-1 is an ORF, and what it does is uncertain. Trimming removed 4 bases from V and 5 bases from J, with 23 bases in between. This CDR3 has 17 residues. CDR3 DNA: TGCGCCAGCAGTCCAAAAGGGGCGGACAAAAAGGAGTATGGCTACACCTTC. Translation: CASSPKGADKKEYGYTF.

This clone was observed a handful of times. V usage is TRBV4-2 and J usage is TRBJ1-1; possibly TRBD1 for D (6 bases). Trimming pared 4 bases from V and 5 bases from J, leaving 17 bases between. Per germline, CDR1 LGHNA and CDR2 YNFKEQ. The CDR3 is 15 amino acids. The CDR3 coding sequence is TGTGCCAGCAGCCGCCCACAAGGGGGGGAAACTGAAGCTTTCTTT. This codes for CASSRPQGGETEAFF.

CDR3 sequence (DNA): TGTGCCACTAAACCGGGACAGGCTTTGGTTGTAGGGGAGACCCAGTACTTC. This encodes CATKPGQALVVGETQYF. V and J are TRBV15 and TRBJ2-5, with 8 positions matching TRBD1. J lost 5 bases, V lost 9 bases, and 20 bases had no gene match. Germline assignment: CDR1 LNHNV and CDR2 YYDKDF (reference sequence). This CDR3 is built from 17 residues.

This clone was picked up a small number of times. The chain is built from TRBV4-3 and TRBJ2-2; 7 bases are shared with TRBD1. CDR3 length: 16 residues. Trimming took 4 bases from V and 3 from J; bases not matched to a gene: 8. Germline V gives CDR1 LGHNA, CDR2 YSLEER. The CDR3 sequence: CASSRTPGTDTGELFF. As DNA, the CDR3 is TGCGCCAGCAGCCGCACGCCTGGGACAGACACCGGGGAGCTGTTTTTT.

The genes are TRBV6-5 and TRBJ1-5, with no clear D. The CDR3 length is 13 residues. Trimming pared 5 bases from V and 12 bases from J, leaving 17 bases between. The germline V gene has CDR1 MNHEY and CDR2 SVGAGI. CDR3 sequence: CASSPGRRLIQHF. The CDR3 bases are TGTGCCAGCAGTCCGGGAAGACGGCTCATCCAGCATTTT.